A selection of T cell receptor beta chains follows, all from one sample in a study of T cells after yellow fever vaccination. MiXCR was run by TCRdb on the 5' RACE reads, yielding one entry per CDR3 protein. The sample carries under 70,000 distinct CDR3 sequences, approximately 7.7% recorded once. The material was CD8+ T cells sorted from PBMCs, obtained on the day of the first yellow fever vaccination. These receptors were collected from a man aged 18 to 29 who received the YFV17D yellow fever vaccine. Both conserved end residues are part of each CDR3. The D gene is left open where the match is weak. Size tells how often a clone was seen (once, few, many) or the class of an expanded clone, and some rows leave it out.

j_call: TRBJ2-1
v_call: TRBV5-1
clone_size: many
d_call: TRBD2
cdr3_nt: TGCGCCAGCAGCTTCTACGGGGGGGCCTGGGAGCAGTTCTTC
cdr3_aa: CASSFYGGAWEQFF

j_call: TRBJ1-2
v_call: TRBV6-5
clone_size: few
d_call: TRBD1
cdr3_nt: TGTGCCAGCAGCCCGACAGGGATTTGGGATGGCTACACCTTC
cdr3_aa: CASSPTGIWDGYTF

j_call: TRBJ2-2
v_call: TRBV9
clone_size: .
d_call: .
cdr3_nt: TGTGCCAGCTCCGCGCGAAGGGTAAAGAGCACCGGGGAGCTGTTTTTT
cdr3_aa: CASSARRVKSTGELFF

j_call: TRBJ2-3
v_call: TRBV6-6
clone_size: many
d_call: .
cdr3_nt: TGTGCCAGCAGCCAGAACACAGATACGCAGTATTTT
cdr3_aa: CASSQNTDTQYF

j_call: TRBJ2-2
v_call: TRBV5-1
clone_size: few
d_call: .
cdr3_nt: TGCGCCGTCCTCCGGGACAAGAACACCGGGGAGCTGTTTTTT
cdr3_aa: CAVLRDKNTGELFF

j_call: TRBJ1-2
v_call: TRBV19
clone_size: .
d_call: .
cdr3_nt: TGTGCCAGTAATGGGGAGTTCTATGGCTACACCTTC
cdr3_aa: CASNGEFYGYTF

j_call: TRBJ2-7
v_call: TRBV5-1
clone_size: few
d_call: .
cdr3_nt: TGCGCCAGCAGCTTTTCTACCCGAAGGGAAGAGGTCGCCTACGAGCAGTACTTC
cdr3_aa: CASSFSTRREEVAYEQYF

j_call: TRBJ1-2
v_call: TRBV9
clone_size: .
d_call: .
cdr3_nt: TGTGCCAGCAGCGCCGACAGGAGTAGATATGGCTACACCTTC
cdr3_aa: CASSADRSRYGYTF

j_call: TRBJ2-3
v_call: TRBV5-1
clone_size: many
d_call: .
cdr3_nt: TGCGCCAGCAGCTTCTCTCGAGCGGGCACTAGCACAGATACGCAGTATTTT
cdr3_aa: CASSFSRAGTSTDTQYF

j_call: TRBJ2-1
v_call: TRBV4-2
clone_size: .
d_call: TRBD1
cdr3_nt: TGTGCCAGCGGACAGGGGGCGTCCTACAATGAGCAGTTCTTC
cdr3_aa: CASGQGASYNEQFF

j_call: TRBJ2-5
v_call: TRBV5-1
clone_size: .
d_call: .
cdr3_nt: TGCGCCAGCAGCCCCCGTCGAGGGCGATCCAAGACCCAGTACTTC
cdr3_aa: CASSPRRGRSKTQYF

j_call: TRBJ2-2
v_call: TRBV7-9
clone_size: many
d_call: .
cdr3_nt: TGTGCCAGCAAGGACGGGGAGCTGTTTTTT
cdr3_aa: CASKDGELFF

j_call: TRBJ2-1
v_call: TRBV4-1
clone_size: .
d_call: .
cdr3_nt: TGCGCCAGCAGCCAACGGCAGGGGGGGTACAATGAGCAGTTCTTC
cdr3_aa: CASSQRQGGYNEQFF

j_call: TRBJ2-1
v_call: TRBV11-2
clone_size: .
d_call: .
cdr3_nt: TGTGCCAGCAGCTTAGAGGCTCCTTTGCCTGAGCAGTTCTTC
cdr3_aa: CASSLEAPLPEQFF

j_call: TRBJ2-7
v_call: TRBV7-6
clone_size: few
d_call: TRBD1
cdr3_nt: TGTGCCAGCAGCTTAGGGGACAGCCACTCCTACGAGCAGTACTTC
cdr3_aa: CASSLGDSHSYEQYF

j_call: TRBJ2-3
v_call: TRBV27
clone_size: .
d_call: TRBD2
cdr3_nt: TGTGCCAGCAGTTTACTCACTAGCGGGGGGACAGATACGCAGTATTTT
cdr3_aa: CASSLLTSGGTDTQYF

j_call: TRBJ2-5
v_call: TRBV29-1
clone_size: .
d_call: TRBD2
cdr3_nt: TGCAGCGCCGAGGGAGGGCAAGAGACCCAGTACTTC
cdr3_aa: CSAEGGQETQYF

j_call: TRBJ2-1
v_call: TRBV11-3
clone_size: many
d_call: .
cdr3_nt: TGTGCCAGCAGCTTAGAAGGTAGCTCCTACAATGAGCAGTTCTTC
cdr3_aa: CASSLEGSSYNEQFF

j_call: TRBJ2-7
v_call: TRBV13
clone_size: many
d_call: .
cdr3_nt: TGTGCCAGCAGCTTAGACAGGAGCTCCTACGAGCAGTACTTC
cdr3_aa: CASSLDRSSYEQYF

j_call: TRBJ2-1
v_call: TRBV20-1
clone_size: many
d_call: TRBD2
cdr3_nt: TGCAGTGCTAGACGCGGGGGGGCGGGCAATGAGCAGTTCTTC
cdr3_aa: CSARRGGAGNEQFF

j_call: TRBJ2-1
v_call: TRBV25-1
clone_size: few
d_call: .
cdr3_nt: TGTGCCAGCAGTGCTCCCAGGGGCCCTACCCCAGGCTCCTACAATGAGCAGTTCTTC
cdr3_aa: CASSAPRGPTPGSYNEQFF

j_call: TRBJ2-1
v_call: TRBV19
clone_size: many
d_call: .
cdr3_nt: TGTGCCAGTAGCTTATCCAGGGTCTCGGGCAATGAGCAGTTCTTC
cdr3_aa: CASSLSRVSGNEQFF

j_call: TRBJ2-7
v_call: TRBV4-2
clone_size: many
d_call: .
cdr3_nt: TGTGCCAGCAGCCAAGGGCAACAGCTCTACGAGCAGTACTTC
cdr3_aa: CASSQGQQLYEQYF

j_call: TRBJ2-1
v_call: TRBV14
clone_size: many
d_call: TRBD1
cdr3_nt: TGTGCCAGCAGCGGTACTCTGGACAGGGACTACAATGAGCAGTTCTTC
cdr3_aa: CASSGTLDRDYNEQFF

j_call: TRBJ2-3
v_call: TRBV18
clone_size: many
d_call: .
cdr3_nt: TGTGCCAGCTTCCTCATTCCCACAGATACGCAGTATTTT
cdr3_aa: CASFLIPTDTQYF

j_call: TRBJ2-7
v_call: TRBV20-1
clone_size: .
d_call: .
cdr3_nt: TGCAGTGCTAGAGGGCTAGGGGGTATGTACGAGCAGTACTTC
cdr3_aa: CSARGLGGMYEQYF

j_call: TRBJ2-1
v_call: TRBV12-3/TRBV12-4
clone_size: many
d_call: .
cdr3_nt: TGTGCCAGCAGGGGAGAACCGGGCCTTCACAATGAGCAGTTCTTC
cdr3_aa: CASRGEPGLHNEQFF

j_call: TRBJ2-7
v_call: TRBV11-3
clone_size: few
d_call: TRBD1
cdr3_nt: TGTGCCAGCAGCTGGGGACAGGGAATTTCCTACGAGCAGTACTTC
cdr3_aa: CASSWGQGISYEQYF

j_call: TRBJ2-1
v_call: TRBV4-2
clone_size: few
d_call: .
cdr3_nt: TGTGCCAGCAGCCCCGGGCGACTGCACAATGAGCAGTTCTTC
cdr3_aa: CASSPGRLHNEQFF

j_call: TRBJ2-3
v_call: TRBV4-2
clone_size: few
d_call: TRBD2
cdr3_nt: TGTGCCAGCAGCCAAGATGTACTAGCGGAAGGATTTACCACAGATACGCAGTATTTT
cdr3_aa: CASSQDVLAEGFTTDTQYF

j_call: TRBJ2-3
v_call: TRBV4-3
clone_size: many
d_call: TRBD2
cdr3_nt: TGCGCCAGCAGCCAAACTAGCGGGGGGGCAGATACGCAGTATTTT
cdr3_aa: CASSQTSGGADTQYF

j_call: TRBJ2-3
v_call: TRBV20-1
clone_size: many
d_call: .
cdr3_nt: TGCAGTGCTAGAATTGGGTGGGGCACAGATACGCAGTATTTT
cdr3_aa: CSARIGWGTDTQYF